This T cell receptor (beta chain) was observed in a study of blood T cell repertoires in COVID-19. Here immunoSEQ multiplex PCR was the method, and the copy in TCRdb shows in-frame clones only, minus some. Of a few hundred thousand clones in the sample, over 85% were seen once. Trimming took 3 bases from V and 0 from J, leaving 12 bases between them. Germline CDR1 SGHAT, CDR2 FQNNGV. The CDR3 is 16 amino acids. This sequence originates from a man between 18 and 35 years old with COVID-19, enrolled during active disease. The chain uses TRBV11-2 and TRBJ1-3, with D possibly matching TRBD1 (5 bases). The sequencing input was peripheral blood. CDR3 amino acids: CASSLSSGLSGNTIYF. The CDR3 DNA is TGTGCCAGCAGCTTGTCGTCGGGACTCTCTGGAAACACCATATATTTT.